This T cell receptor (beta chain) was identified in a study of shared clonotypes between healthy human individuals. Study context: A couple of women and a few men aged 18 to 49 made up the donors.

The CDR3 is made up of 14 amino acids. V lost 6 bases and J lost 5, with 17 bases in between. Germline assignment: CDR1 MDHEN and CDR2 SYDVKM. Naive CD8 cells lacked CD45RO, underwent positive selection for CCR7 and left out terminally differentiated effector memory CD45RA+ cells. Notes on this clone: Its antigen is still unknown.

The sorted-subset replicate PCRs were given around 200 ng DNA, which is approximately 30,000 T cell genomes. The method was immunoSEQ multiplex PCR; TCRdb's version includes in-frame clones alone and lacks a portion of them. In the table there are 750,000 to 1,000,000 clones, roughly 92% of which are singletons. Findings and limits, study-wide: Relative to clonotypes present in all four donors, those not shared had lower generation probabilities. Sampling involved blood alone; tissue repertoires likely differ.

The TCR originated in a man aged 25 to 40 in good health. Sequenced: naive CD8+ T cells sorted from blood. The chain links TRBV28 to TRBJ2-7; TRBD1 might be the D (5 bases). The DNA for the CDR3 is TGTGCCAGCAGCTCCACAGGCGCCCACGACGAGCAGTACTTC. It yields the protein CASSSTGAHDEQYF. Supplemented by reference TRBV28 and TRBJ2-7, the full variable domain reads DVKVTQSSRYLVKRTGEKVFLECVQDMDHENMFWYRQDPGLGLRLIYFSYDVKMKEKGDIPEGYSVSREKKERFSLILESASTNQTSMYLCASSSTGAHDEQYFGPGTRLTVT.